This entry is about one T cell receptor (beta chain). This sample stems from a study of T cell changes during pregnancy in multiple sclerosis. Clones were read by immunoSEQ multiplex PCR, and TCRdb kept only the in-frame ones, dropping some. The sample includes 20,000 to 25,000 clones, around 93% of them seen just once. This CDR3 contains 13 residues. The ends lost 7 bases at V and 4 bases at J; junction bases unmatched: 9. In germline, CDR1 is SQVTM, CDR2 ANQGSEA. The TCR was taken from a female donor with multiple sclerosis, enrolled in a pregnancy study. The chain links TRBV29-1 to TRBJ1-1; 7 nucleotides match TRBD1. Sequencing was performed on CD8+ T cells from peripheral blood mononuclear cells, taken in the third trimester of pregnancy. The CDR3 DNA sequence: TGCAGCGGCAGGGGACAGTCAAGCACTGAAGCTTTCTTT. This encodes CSGRGQSSTEAFF.